This T cell receptor (beta chain) was retrieved from a study of T cells in Graves' hyperthyroidism and ophthalmopathy. The J segment lost 8 bases and the V segment lost 7 bases, leaving 15 bases of the junction unmatched. The CDR3 spans 14 residues. The germline V gene encodes CDR1 DFQATT and CDR2 SNEGSKA (reference sequence). Investigators excluded patients with uncontrolled infection, other autoimmune disease, pregnancy or lactation. Fresh peripheral blood, 9.5 to 10 ml of it, supplied the PBMCs. This clonotype was counted many times. Researchers took RNA transcripts and amplified the TCR beta CDR3 regions from them. When the TCR CDR3 underwent first-round RT-PCR, the HTBI primer set was used. One entry per CDR3 protein, called by TCRdb with MiXCR from the multiplex PCR reads. Of around 720,000 distinct CDR3 sequences listed, 30% to 40% were seen once; the top ten hold roughly 30%.

The V gene is TRBV20-1, the J gene TRBJ1-2; 8 bases fit TRBD1. The clonotype originates from a woman in her forties with Graves' hyperthyroidism. Material for sequencing was blood. The CDR3 bases are TGCAGTGTGGCCCTCCAGCAGGGGGCGGACGGCTACACCTTC. It translates to CSVALQQGADGYTF.